One and the same sample provided the 19 T cell receptor beta chains below, sequenced in a study of OX40 agonist ivuxolimab in advanced cancers. The library was made by the immunoSEQ multiplex PCR assay. Entries here come from immuneACCESS through TCRdb and include only in-frame sequences with V and J called. Some clones fail to appear in such tables; in the studies checked, an unresolved V gene covers under half of the shortfall, and the cause of the remainder is unknown. This sample holds some 66,000 clones; around 87% were observed only once. 0.3% to 0.4% of the sample goes to the ten largest clones. Source: CD4+ or CD8+ T cells sorted from blood, taken in a trial of the OX40 agonist ivuxolimab. The receptors were gathered from an adult with an advanced solid tumor such as melanoma, head and neck, liver or kidney cancer.

The V call is TRBV19, the J call TRBJ2-3, with D hard to call. Germline values: CDR1 LNHDA, CDR2 SQIVND (reference sequence). V dropped 7 bases and J dropped 5 bases, with 7 bases sitting between them. The CDR3 has 11 residues. The DNA for the CDR3 is TGTGCCAGTAAACTCGGAGATACGCAGTATTTT. It is translated as CASKLGDTQYF.

The chain uses TRBV6-5 and TRBJ1-2; 7 bases agree with TRBD1. The CDR3 is 13 amino acids. With 6 bases clipped from V and 6 bases from J, the junction kept 7 bases outside the gene matches. Germline CDR1 reads MNHEY; CDR2 reads SVGAGI. CDR3 DNA sequence: TGTGCCAGCAGAGCACAGGGGTTTGATGGCTACACCTTC. Protein product: CASRAQGFDGYTF.

This clone was observed once. The CDR3 sequence is CASRGLGRTYGYTF. DNA for the CDR3: TGTGCCAGCAGGGGACTGGGACGCACATATGGCTACACCTTC. The chain combines TRBV6-6 with TRBJ1-2; TRBD1 is a possible D gene (5 bases). Germline CDR1 MNHNY, CDR2 SVGAGI (reference sequence). Trimming pared 6 bases from V and 5 bases from J, leaving 16 bases between. The length of the CDR3 is 14 residues.

J is TRBJ1-5 and V is TRBV7-6; 9 nucleotides agree with TRBD1. CDR3 length: 18 residues. Germline CDR1 is SGHVS and CDR2 is FNYEAQ. With 7 bases clipped from V and 0 bases from J, the junction kept 13 bases outside the gene matches. The CDR3 nucleotides read TGTGCCAGCACTAAGGGACAGGGAGCCCTATATAGCAATCAGCCCCAGCATTTT. This gives the protein CASTKGQGALYSNQPQHF.

This sequence joins TRBV7-9 and TRBJ1-6, with a weak D call TRBD1 (5 bases). V lost 5 bases, J lost 10 bases, and 27 bases lay in between. This CDR3 region has 18 residues. In germline, CDR1 is SEHNR, CDR2 FQNEAQ (reference sequence). The CDR3 is CASSLSTGTPRSPSPLHF. The CDR3 bases are TGTGCCAGCAGCCTGTCTACAGGAACTCCCCGGAGTCCCTCACCCCTCCACTTT. Variable domain in full (rest from reference TRBV7-9 and TRBJ1-6): DTGVSQNPRHKITKRGQNVTFRCDPISEHNRLYWYRQTLGQGPEFLTYFQNEAQLEKSRLLSDRFSAERPKGSFSTLEIQRTEQGDSAMYLCASSLSTGTPRSPSPLHFGNGTRLTVT.

This chain connects TRBV18 to TRBJ2-1; D unresolved. V shed 1 base and J shed 4 bases, with 8 bases lying between them. CDR3 size: 14 residues. The germline gives CDR1 KGHSH, CDR2 LQKENI. The CDR3 DNA reads as TGTGCCAGCTCACCACTAACAGCGTACAATGAGCAGTTCTTC. It specifies CASSPLTAYNEQFF.

The rearrangement uses TRBV25-1 and TRBJ2-3; TRBD1 matches 8 bases. Germline-derived CDR1 and CDR2 are MGHDK and SYGVNS. V lost 3 bases to trimming and J lost 5 bases; unmatched junction nucleotides: 4. The length of the CDR3 is 14 residues. This CDR3 is CASSEGQVVDTQYF. CDR3 bases: TGTGCCAGCAGTGAGGGACAGGTCGTAGATACGCAGTATTTT.

V and J are TRBV7-9 and TRBJ1-4; 10 bases line up with TRBD1. CDR1 and CDR2 from the germline V gene are SEHNR and FQNEAQ (reference sequence). CDR3 length: 16 residues. Losses at the gene ends were 1 base for V and 5 bases for J; bases not matched to a gene: 4. As DNA, the CDR3 is TGTGCCAGCAGCTTAGACCCGGGACAGGGGAATGAAAAACTGTTTTTT. This codes for CASSLDPGQGNEKLFF.

The rearrangement uses TRBV9 and TRBJ1-5, with D tentatively TRBD1 (5 bases). Trimming removed 3 bases from V and 2 bases from J, with 12 bases in between. Germline CDR1 and CDR2: SGDLS and YYNGEE. The CDR3 spans 15 residues. The CDR3 region has the DNA TGTGCCAGCAGCGCCGGGGGGATTGGCAATCAGCCCCAGCATTTT. Encoded protein: CASSAGGIGNQPQHF.

The chain combines TRBV6-5 with TRBJ1-1; no clear D gene. The CDR3 has 11 residues. Trimming left V 8 bases short and J 3 bases short, with 7 bases between. CDR1 MNHEY and CDR2 SVGAGI come from the germline V gene. The chain's CDR3 is CASGRYTEAFF. The CDR3 nucleotides read TGTGCCAGCGGTAGATACACTGAAGCTTTCTTT.

This rearrangement joins TRBV25-1 to TRBJ1-1; D is perhaps TRBD1 (6 bases). Deletions cut 7 bases from V and 0 bases from J, with 21 bases between. Germline CDR1 MGHDK, CDR2 SYGVNS. The CDR3 extends over 17 amino acids. CDR3 loop: CASTQSGRGPMNTEAFF. In DNA, the CDR3 is TGTGCCAGCACCCAAAGCGGCAGGGGCCCCATGAACACTGAAGCTTTCTTT.

The genes are TRBV5-6 and TRBJ1-5, with D tentatively TRBD1 (5 bases). CDR3 length equals 16 residues. Germline values: CDR1 SGHDT, CDR2 YYEEEE. The V end lost 0 bases, the J end lost 0 bases, and 10 bases lay between the germline ends. The CDR3, as DNA: TGTGCCAGCAGCTTGGACGGGGACGATAGCAATCAGCCCCAGCATTTT. It yields the protein CASSLDGDDSNQPQHF.

V usage is TRBV7-2 and J usage is TRBJ1-2; 7 nucleotides line up with TRBD1. Looked up from germline, CDR1 is SGHTA and CDR2 is FQGNSA. The CDR3 length is 15 residues. The ends lost 5 bases at V and 0 bases at J; junction bases unmatched: 6. The CDR3 bases are TGTGCCAGCAGCGGAGGGACAGCTGCTAACTATGGCTACACCTTC. Its protein product is CASSGGTAANYGYTF.

The chain links TRBV27 to TRBJ2-4; D possibly corresponds to TRBD1 (5 bases). Germline V gene data show CDR1 as MNHEY and CDR2 as SMNVEV (reference sequence). The CDR3 is 14 residues long. Trimming took 3 bases from V and 3 from J, leaving 9 bases between them. The CDR3 loop is CASSFTGRKNIQYF. DNA for the CDR3: TGTGCCAGCAGTTTTACAGGCCGCAAAAACATTCAGTACTTC.

In this sample, this clone turned up a few times. One end of the junction varies from germline; a read error may be responsible. The chain has TRBV7-7 and TRBJ2-5, with 7 nucleotides matching TRBD1. Germline V lookup: CDR1 SSHAT, CDR2 FNYEAQ (reference sequence). The CDR3 is 14 residues long. The CDR3 bases are TGTGCTAGCAGCGCAATACAGGGGACAGAGACCCAGTACTTC. Amino acids: CASSAIQGTETQYF.

The chain has TRBV29-1 and TRBJ2-7; D perhaps matches TRBD2 (5 bases). Germline CDR1 reads SQVTM; CDR2 reads ANQGSEA. The length of the CDR3 is 14 residues. The V and J ends lost 7 bases and 0 bases respectively, with 16 bases between them. The CDR3 is CSARRGLPSYEQYF. The CDR3 nucleotides read TGCAGCGCGAGAAGAGGACTGCCCTCCTACGAGCAGTACTTC.

This chain connects TRBV11-2 to TRBJ2-7, with a possible D match to TRBD2 (6 bases). Germline loops: CDR1 SGHAT, CDR2 FQNNGV. V was pared by 0 bases and J by 0 bases, with 12 bases between. The CDR3 loop spans 16 amino acids. CDR3 protein: CASSLEVAGSSYEQYF. CDR3 DNA sequence: TGTGCCAGCAGCTTAGAGGTTGCCGGGAGCTCCTACGAGCAGTACTTC.

J is TRBJ2-7 and V is TRBV10-1; no firm D call. The CDR3 runs 14 residues. CDR1 and CDR2 (germline): WNHNN, SYGVQD (reference sequence). The ends were cut back, 0 bases at V and 3 bases at J, with 9 bases in the middle. The CDR3 DNA is TGCGCCAGCAGTGAGTCCCAGCCCTTCTACGAGCAGTACTTC. This codes for CASSESQPFYEQYF.

This chain uses TRBV7-6 with TRBJ2-1, with D possibly matching TRBD1 (5 bases). Germline CDR1 SGHVS, CDR2 FNYEAQ. The CDR3 is made up of 13 amino acids. Trimming removed 4 bases at V and 10 bases at J, with 14 bases between. In DNA form, the CDR3 reads TGTGCCAGCAGCTATAGACAGTATATGGAGCAGTTCTTC. It encodes CASSYRQYMEQFF.